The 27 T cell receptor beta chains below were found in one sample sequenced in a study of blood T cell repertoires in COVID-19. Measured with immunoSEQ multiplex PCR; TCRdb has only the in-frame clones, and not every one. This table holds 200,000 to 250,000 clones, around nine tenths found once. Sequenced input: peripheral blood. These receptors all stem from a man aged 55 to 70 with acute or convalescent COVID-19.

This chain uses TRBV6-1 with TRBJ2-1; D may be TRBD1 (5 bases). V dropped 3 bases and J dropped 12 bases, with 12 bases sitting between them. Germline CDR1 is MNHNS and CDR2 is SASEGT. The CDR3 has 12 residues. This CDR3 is CASSDGPTGQFF. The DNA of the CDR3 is TGTGCCAGCAGTGACGGTCCAACAGGGCAGTTCTTC.

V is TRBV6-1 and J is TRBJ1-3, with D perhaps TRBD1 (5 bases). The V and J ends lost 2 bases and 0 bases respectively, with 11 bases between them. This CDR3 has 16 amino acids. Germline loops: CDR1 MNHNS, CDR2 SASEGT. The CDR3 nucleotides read TGTGCCAGCAGTGAACAGGGCTCGAGCTCTGGAAACACCATATATTTT. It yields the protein CASSEQGSSSGNTIYF.

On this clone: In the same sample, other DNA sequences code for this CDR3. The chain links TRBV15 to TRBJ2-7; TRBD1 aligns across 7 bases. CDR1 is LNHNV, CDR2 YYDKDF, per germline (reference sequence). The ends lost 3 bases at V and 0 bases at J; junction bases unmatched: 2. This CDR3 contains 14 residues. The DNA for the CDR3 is TGTGCCACCAGCAGGGACAGGAGCTCCTACGAGCAGTACTTC. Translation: CATSRDRSSYEQYF.

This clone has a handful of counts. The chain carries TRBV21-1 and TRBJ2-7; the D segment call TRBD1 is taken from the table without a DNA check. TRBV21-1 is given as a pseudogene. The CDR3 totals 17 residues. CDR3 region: CASSKEGGTGLIYEQYF. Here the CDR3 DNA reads TGTGCCAGCAGCAAAGAGGGCGGGACAGGGTTAATCTACGAGCAGTACTTC.

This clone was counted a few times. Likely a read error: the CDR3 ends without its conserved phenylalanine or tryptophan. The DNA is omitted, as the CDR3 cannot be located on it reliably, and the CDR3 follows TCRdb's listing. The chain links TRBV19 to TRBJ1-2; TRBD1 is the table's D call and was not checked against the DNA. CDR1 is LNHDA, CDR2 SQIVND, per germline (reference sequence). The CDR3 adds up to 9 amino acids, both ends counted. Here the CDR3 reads CASSIEQAG.

CDR3 coding DNA: TGTGCCAGCAGTGAAGGCACCCGGCCCCTGCTAGTGAGGACAGATACGCAGTATTTT. Its translation: CASSEGTRPLLVRTDTQYF. The chain links TRBV6-1 to TRBJ2-3; no clear D gene. This CDR3 spans 19 amino acids. Germline V lookup: CDR1 MNHNS, CDR2 SASEGT. V dropped 1 base and J dropped 3 bases, with 23 bases sitting between them.

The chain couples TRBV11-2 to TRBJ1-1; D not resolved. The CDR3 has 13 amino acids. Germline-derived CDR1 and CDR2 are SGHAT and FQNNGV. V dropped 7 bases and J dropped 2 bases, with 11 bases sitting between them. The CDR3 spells CASNLAFNTEAFF. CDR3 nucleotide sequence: TGTGCCAGCAACCTGGCATTCAACACTGAAGCTTTCTTT.

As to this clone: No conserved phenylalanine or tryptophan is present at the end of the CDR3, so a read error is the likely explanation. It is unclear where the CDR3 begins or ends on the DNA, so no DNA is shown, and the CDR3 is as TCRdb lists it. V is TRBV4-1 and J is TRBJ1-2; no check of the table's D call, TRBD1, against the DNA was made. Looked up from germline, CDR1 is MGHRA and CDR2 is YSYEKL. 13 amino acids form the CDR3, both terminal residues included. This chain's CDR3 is CASSQERGQGVYI.

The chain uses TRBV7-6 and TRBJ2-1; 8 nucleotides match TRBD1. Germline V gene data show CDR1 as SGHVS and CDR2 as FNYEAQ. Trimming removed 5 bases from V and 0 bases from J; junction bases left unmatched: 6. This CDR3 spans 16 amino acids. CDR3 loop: CASSNTGTGSYNEQFF. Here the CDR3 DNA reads TGTGCCAGCAGCAACACGGGGACAGGCTCCTACAATGAGCAGTTCTTC.

This CDR3 is CASKAENYNSPLHF. CDR3 bases: TGTGCCAGCAAGGCGGAAAACTATAATTCACCCCTCCACTTT. The gene calls are TRBV7-9 and TRBJ1-6; D remains unclear. The ends were cut back, 7 bases at V and 3 bases at J, with 10 bases in the middle. Germline V CDR1 and CDR2: SEHNR, FQNEAQ (reference sequence). The CDR3 runs 14 residues.

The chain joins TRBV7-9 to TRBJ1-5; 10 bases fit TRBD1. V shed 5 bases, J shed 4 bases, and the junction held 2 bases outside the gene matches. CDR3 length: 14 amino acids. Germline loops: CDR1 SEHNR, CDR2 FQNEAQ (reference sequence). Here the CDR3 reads CASSGQGGNQPQHF. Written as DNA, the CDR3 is TGTGCCAGCAGCGGACAGGGGGGAAATCAGCCCCAGCATTTT.

The CDR3 nucleotides are TGTGCCAGTAGTCCGGACAGAAAGTCTGGAAACACCATATATTTT. It encodes CASSPDRKSGNTIYF. The chain uses TRBV19 and TRBJ1-3; the D gene is possibly TRBD1 (6 bases). V was pared by 5 bases and J by 1 base, with 12 bases between. CDR1 and CDR2 (germline): LNHDA, SQIVND (reference sequence). The CDR3 length is 15 residues.

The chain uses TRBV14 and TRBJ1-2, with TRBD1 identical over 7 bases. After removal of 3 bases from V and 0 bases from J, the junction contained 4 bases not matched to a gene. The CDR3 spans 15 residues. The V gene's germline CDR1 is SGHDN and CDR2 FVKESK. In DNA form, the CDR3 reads TGTGCCAGCAGCCAGTACAGGGGCTCTAACTATGGCTACACCTTC. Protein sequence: CASSQYRGSNYGYTF.

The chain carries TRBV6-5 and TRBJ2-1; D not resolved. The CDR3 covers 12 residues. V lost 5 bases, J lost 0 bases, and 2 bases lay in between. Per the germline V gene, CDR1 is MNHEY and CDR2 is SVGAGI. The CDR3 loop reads CASSRSYNEQFF. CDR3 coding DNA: TGTGCCAGCAGTCGCTCCTACAATGAGCAGTTCTTC.

The CDR3 sequence is CASSQDGRTQGNTIYF. CDR3 in DNA: TGCGCCAGCAGCCAAGACGGGAGGACACAAGGAAACACCATATATTTT. The rearrangement joins TRBV4-3 to TRBJ1-3, with TRBD1 as a possible D gene (5 bases). CDR3 length equals 16 residues. The germline CDR1 and CDR2 sequences are LGHNA and YSLEER. The V end lost 0 bases, the J end lost 4 bases, and 13 bases lay between the germline ends.

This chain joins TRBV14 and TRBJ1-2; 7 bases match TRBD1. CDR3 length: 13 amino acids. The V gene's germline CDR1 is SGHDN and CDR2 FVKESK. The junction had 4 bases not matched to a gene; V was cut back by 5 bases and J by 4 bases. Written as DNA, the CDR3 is TGTGCCAGCAGCGCTGACAGGGTCTATGGCTACACCTTC. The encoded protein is CASSADRVYGYTF.

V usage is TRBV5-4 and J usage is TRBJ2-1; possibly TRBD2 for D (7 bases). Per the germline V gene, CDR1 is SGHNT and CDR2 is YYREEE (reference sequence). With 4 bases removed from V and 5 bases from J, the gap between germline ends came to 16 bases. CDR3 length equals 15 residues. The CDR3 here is CASSPRGGGHNEQFF. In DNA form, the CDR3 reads TGTGCCAGCAGCCCCAGGGGCGGGGGCCACAATGAGCAGTTCTTC.

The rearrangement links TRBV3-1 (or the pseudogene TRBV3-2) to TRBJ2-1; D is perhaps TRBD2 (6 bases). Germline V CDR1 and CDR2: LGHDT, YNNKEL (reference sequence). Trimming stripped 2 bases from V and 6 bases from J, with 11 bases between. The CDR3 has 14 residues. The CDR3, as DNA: TGTGCCAGCAGCCAACCGACCGGGGGCAATGAGCAGTTCTTC. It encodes CASSQPTGGNEQFF.

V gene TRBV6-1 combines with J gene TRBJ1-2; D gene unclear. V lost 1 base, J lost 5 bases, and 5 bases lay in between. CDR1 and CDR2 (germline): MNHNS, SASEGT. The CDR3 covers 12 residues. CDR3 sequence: CASSEVIYGYTF. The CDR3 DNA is TGTGCCAGCAGTGAAGTTATATATGGCTACACCTTC.

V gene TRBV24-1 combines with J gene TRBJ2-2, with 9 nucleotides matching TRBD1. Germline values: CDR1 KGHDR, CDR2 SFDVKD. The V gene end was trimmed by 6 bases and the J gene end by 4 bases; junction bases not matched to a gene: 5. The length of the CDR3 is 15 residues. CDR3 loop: CATSIGGQGTGELFF. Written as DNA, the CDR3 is TGTGCCACCAGTATAGGGGGACAGGGCACCGGGGAGCTGTTTTTT.

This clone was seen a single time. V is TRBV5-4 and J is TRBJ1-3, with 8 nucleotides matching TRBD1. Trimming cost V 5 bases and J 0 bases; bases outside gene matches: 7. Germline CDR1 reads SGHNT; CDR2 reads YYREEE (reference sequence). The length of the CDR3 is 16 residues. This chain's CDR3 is CASRQQGGPSGNTIYF. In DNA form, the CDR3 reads TGTGCCAGCAGGCAACAGGGGGGACCCTCTGGAAACACCATATATTTT.

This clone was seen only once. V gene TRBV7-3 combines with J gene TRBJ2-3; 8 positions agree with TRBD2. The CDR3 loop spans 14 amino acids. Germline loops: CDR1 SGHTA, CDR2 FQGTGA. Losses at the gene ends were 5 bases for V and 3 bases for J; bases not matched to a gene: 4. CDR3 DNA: TGTGCCAGCAGCCTCCGACTAGCGACAGATACGCAGTATTTT. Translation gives CASSLRLATDTQYF. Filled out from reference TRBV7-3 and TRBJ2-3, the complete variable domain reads GAGVSQTPSNKVTEKGKYVELRCDPISGHTALYWYRQSLGQGPEFLIYFQGTGAADDSGLPNDRFFAVRPEGSVSTLKIQRTERGDSAVYLCASSLRLATDTQYFGPGTRLTVL.

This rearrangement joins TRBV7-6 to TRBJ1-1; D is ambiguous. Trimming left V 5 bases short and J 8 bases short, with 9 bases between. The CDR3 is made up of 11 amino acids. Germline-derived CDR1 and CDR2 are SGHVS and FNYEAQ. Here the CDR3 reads CASSPPGEAFF. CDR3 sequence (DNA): TGTGCCAGCAGCCCACCGGGGGAAGCTTTCTTT.

In DNA form, the CDR3 reads TGTGCCAGCAGCTTGGTGGGGAGTAGCTCCTACGAGCAGTACTTC. It yields the protein CASSLVGSSSYEQYF. This sequence joins TRBV5-4 and TRBJ2-7, with D possibly being TRBD2 (5 bases). The CDR3 covers 15 residues. The germline CDR1 and CDR2 sequences are SGHNT and YYREEE (reference sequence). The V end was cut by 0 bases, the J end by 0 bases, with 10 bases between.

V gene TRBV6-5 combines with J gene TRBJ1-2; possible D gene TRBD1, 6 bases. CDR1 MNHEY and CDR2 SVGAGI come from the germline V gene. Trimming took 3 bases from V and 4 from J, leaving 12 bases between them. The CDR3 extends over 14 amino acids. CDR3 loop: CASSYSRTVYGYTF. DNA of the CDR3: TGTGCCAGCAGTTATTCCCGGACAGTCTATGGCTACACCTTC.

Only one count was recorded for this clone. The CDR3 protein is CASMGWTGNEQYF. CDR3 sequence (DNA): TGTGCCAGCATGGGATGGACAGGGAACGAGCAGTACTTC. This rearrangement joins TRBV25-1 to TRBJ2-7; 8 bases line up with TRBD1. In germline, CDR1 is MGHDK, CDR2 SYGVNS. Unmatched junction bases numbered 7, after V lost 7 bases and J lost 5 bases. The CDR3 loop spans 13 amino acids.

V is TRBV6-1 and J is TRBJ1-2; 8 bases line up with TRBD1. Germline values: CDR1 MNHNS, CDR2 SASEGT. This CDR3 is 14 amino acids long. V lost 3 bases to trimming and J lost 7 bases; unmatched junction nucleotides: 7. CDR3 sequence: CASSDSGTGFGYTF. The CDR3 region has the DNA TGTGCCAGCAGTGATTCCGGGACAGGTTTTGGCTACACCTTC.